This is a list of T cell receptor beta chains from one sample in a study of T cells in Graves' hyperthyroidism and ophthalmopathy. TCRdb independently ran MiXCR on the multiplex PCR reads; one entry per CDR3 protein. The table includes 500,000 or so distinct CDR3 sequences, over 15% detected once. Sequencing was carried out using blood. The receptors derive from a woman under 30 with Graves' ophthalmopathy. Each CDR3 is given without its conserved first and last residue.

v_gene | CDR3aa
TRBV28 | ASSLRPGFTEAF
TRBV6-1 | ASSPQGSDKNTEAF
TRBV7-2 | ASSSSGRGEQY
TRBV7-9 | ASSSPGTSNNEQF
TRBV7-2 | ASSLITDQPQH
TRBV28 | ASSLDSKTQY
TRBV7-3 | ASSPSAEWGMDTQY
TRBV5-6 | ASSPGQVSTDTQY
TRBV28 | ASRTGGSSPLH
TRBV28 | ASLDVGTSHEQY
TRBV6-1 | ASSLRAVNYGYT
TRBV12-3/TRBV12-4 | ASSRGVNTEAF
TRBV7-2 | TSRGNEQF
TRBV5-1 | APVRVGYEQY
TRBV4-1 | ASSQGQGLNSPLH
TRBV7-3 | ASSLNSGSNSDPQF
TRBV5-4 | ASSLSGWTDTQY
TRBV18 | ASSPKRLAGAVAF
TRBV12-5 | ASGPEGQVIYEQY
TRBV24-1 | ATSDFGSTDTQY
TRBV18 | ASSSSGDPRGEQY
TRBV15 | ATSDRGMNTEAF
TRBV28 | ASSNGQGSSYNSPLH
TRBV18 | ASSSQGRDSYEQY
TRBV12-3/TRBV12-4 | ASSTMRTGDTEAF
TRBV6-2/TRBV6-3 | ASSKTGRGVQETQY
TRBV6-1 | ASRIGLAGGRDTQY
TRBV12-3/TRBV12-4 | ASSLAHGGDTQY
TRBV6-1 | ASGFSNQPQH
TRBV10-3 | AISERTGYEQY
TRBV12-3/TRBV12-4 | ASSFRRQGTDEQY
TRBV12-3/TRBV12-4 | ASSPGTGGYT
TRBV28 | ASKQGGGNQETQY
TRBV6-1 | ASSDDRGSYNEQF
TRBV6-1 | ASNVNTEAF
TRBV5-8 | ASSPGREYEQY
TRBV5-1 | ASSPSPGDLGGAF
TRBV6-2/TRBV6-3 | ASTIPGQTTGQNGYT
TRBV5-4 | ASSWDSRVVETQY
TRBV2 | ASSKDRRGYNEQF
TRBV6-5 | ASSYPSGGEETQY
TRBV9 | ASSSRTSGPNTGELF
TRBV5-5 | ASSLRHGSYGYT
TRBV13 | ASHWPPGDTGELF
TRBV7-9 | ASSPLQGLNTEAF
TRBV7-9 | ASSLVGGTETEAF
TRBV5-6 | ASSARDRAEKLF
TRBV7-6 | ASSLPRGQSTDTQY
TRBV6-2/TRBV6-3 | ASSYWTRGTPYEQY
TRBV15 | ATSRDRRVTYGYT
TRBV20-1 | SARAAGGLGEQF
TRBV19 | ASSPNRGHTEAF
TRBV12-3/TRBV12-4 | ASRPEGTEYGYT
TRBV12-3/TRBV12-4 | ASSTRRGMNYEQY
TRBV7-2 | ASSLYGGEEQPQH
TRBV7-9 | ASSFGVDGYT
TRBV7-2 | ASSLGQSDNEQF